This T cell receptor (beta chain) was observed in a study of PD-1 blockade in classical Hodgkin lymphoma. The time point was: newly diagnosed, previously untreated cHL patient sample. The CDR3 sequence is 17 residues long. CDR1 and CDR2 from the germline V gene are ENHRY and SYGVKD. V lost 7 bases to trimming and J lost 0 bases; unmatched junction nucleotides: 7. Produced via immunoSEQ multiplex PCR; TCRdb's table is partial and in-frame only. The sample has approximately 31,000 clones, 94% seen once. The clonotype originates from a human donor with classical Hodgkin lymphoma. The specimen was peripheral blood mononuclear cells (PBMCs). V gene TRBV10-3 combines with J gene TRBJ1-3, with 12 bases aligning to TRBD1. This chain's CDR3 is CAIMGQGAFGSGNTIYF. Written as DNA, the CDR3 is TGTGCCATCATGGGACAGGGGGCATTCGGCTCTGGAAACACCATATATTTT.